A single sample is the source of the 9 T cell receptor beta chains below, sequenced in a study of shared clonotypes between healthy human individuals. The naive CD8 population came from CD45RO-negative cells selected for CCR7, without terminally differentiated effector memory CD45RA+ cells. Produced via immunoSEQ multiplex PCR; TCRdb's table is partial and in-frame only. The repertoire holds hundreds of thousands of clones, with over 95% as singletons. The sample comprised naive CD8+ T cells sorted from blood. These receptors were collected from a woman aged 25 to 45 in good health.

This chain links TRBV11-3 with TRBJ2-7; no clear D. This CDR3 has 13 residues. The germline V and J ends were trimmed by 5 bases and 3 bases, with 11 bases remaining between them. Germline V gene sequence: CDR1 SGHNT, CDR2 YENEEA. The DNA of the CDR3 is TGTGCCAGCAGCCCAACTAACGACTACGAGCAGTACTTC. It codes for CASSPTNDYEQYF.

The chain couples TRBV13 to TRBJ2-2; D not certain. V was shortened by 2 bases and J by 4 bases, with 8 bases between the two germline ends. The germline V gene has CDR1 PRHDT and CDR2 FYEKMQ (reference sequence). The CDR3 is 14 residues long. CDR3 amino acids: CASSLPGTTGELFF. Here the CDR3 DNA reads TGTGCCAGCAGCTTACCAGGTACCACCGGGGAGCTGTTTTTT.

The chain combines TRBV19 with TRBJ1-5; no clear D. Germline assignment: CDR1 LNHDA and CDR2 SQIVND (reference sequence). V gave up 7 bases and J gave up 1 base, with 14 bases separating them. This CDR3 spans 15 amino acids. CDR3 amino acids: CASNPLMGSNQPQHF. CDR3 nucleotide sequence: TGTGCCAGTAACCCCTTGATGGGGAGCAATCAGCCCCAGCATTTT.

The J gene is TRBJ2-1, the V gene TRBV7-8, with TRBD2 matching over 13 bases. CDR1 and CDR2 (germline): SGHVS, FQNEAQ. Germline trimming cut 3 bases from V and 2 bases from J; bases unmatched to any gene: 7. This CDR3 is 18 amino acids long. CDR3 sequence: CASSLRPGTSGTYNEQFF. The CDR3 bases are TGTGCCAGCAGCTTGCGGCCCGGGACTAGCGGGACCTACAATGAGCAGTTCTTC.

The table lists this clone with a few counts. Other nucleotide sequences in the sample specify the same CDR3. The chain recombines TRBV13 with TRBJ2-6; D gene uncertain. The CDR3 covers 12 residues. V lost 4 bases to trimming and J lost 2 bases, with 0 bases between them. Germline CDR1 is PRHDT and CDR2 is FYEKMQ (reference sequence). CDR3 DNA: TGTGCCAGCAGCTCTGGGGCCAACGTCCTGACTTTC. This sequence encodes CASSSGANVLTF.

The V call is TRBV7-9, the J call TRBJ2-5, with D hard to call. The CDR3 is made up of 13 amino acids. Germline-derived CDR1 and CDR2 are SEHNR and FQNEAQ (reference sequence). With 2 bases removed from V and 4 bases from J, the gap between germline ends came to 8 bases. The CDR3 spells CASSLTIVETQYF. The CDR3 DNA is TGTGCCAGCAGCTTAACGATCGTAGAGACCCAGTACTTC.

The chain combines TRBV2 with TRBJ1-2; 9 nucleotides agree with TRBD1. V shed 6 bases, J shed 6 bases, and the junction held 29 bases outside the gene matches. CDR1 SNHLY and CDR2 FYNNEI come from the germline V gene. The CDR3 has 21 amino acids. The CDR3 coding sequence is TGTGCCAGCAGCACTCCACCCCGCGTGGGACAGGGAGTTCTGTGGCTGCATGGCTACACCTTC. Translating gives CASSTPPRVGQGVLWLHGYTF.

The J gene is TRBJ2-7, the V gene TRBV5-1, with D perhaps matching TRBD1 (5 bases). The germline V gene has CDR1 SGHRS and CDR2 YFSETQ. CDR3 size: 14 residues. Trimming removed 5 bases from V and 6 bases from J, with 18 bases in between. This chain's CDR3 is CASRKRTFPTEQYF. In nucleotides, the CDR3 is TGCGCCAGCAGGAAGAGGACATTCCCGACCGAGCAGTACTTC.

Worth noting for this clone: The sample contains more than one DNA sequence encoding this CDR3. The chain links TRBV28 to TRBJ2-7, with D possibly matching TRBD1 (6 bases). The CDR3 totals 12 residues. The V gene's germline CDR1 is MDHEN and CDR2 SYDVKM. The germline V and J ends were trimmed by 6 bases and 3 bases, with 9 bases remaining between them. CDR3 loop: CASSLQGYEQYF. The DNA for the CDR3 is TGTGCCAGCAGCCTACAGGGCTACGAGCAGTACTTC.